A single sample gave rise to the 20 T cell receptor beta chains below, sequenced in a study of blood T cell repertoires in COVID-19. TCRdb's copy holds only in-frame clones and misses some; the assay was immunoSEQ multiplex PCR. There are about 93,000 clones in the sample; under 90% occur only once, and approximately 5.4% lies in the top ten. The source material was peripheral blood. These receptors originate from a man in his fifties or sixties with COVID-19, enrolled during active disease.

The rearrangement links TRBV7-2 to TRBJ1-2; D perhaps matches TRBD1 (6 bases). V was shortened by 5 bases and J by 1 base, with 11 bases between the two germline ends. CDR1 and CDR2 (germline): SGHTA, FQGNSA. The CDR3 is 14 residues long. The CDR3 nucleotides read TGTGCCAGCAGCCTGGACAGAGATAACTATGGCTACACCTTC. This encodes CASSLDRDNYGYTF.

The V gene is TRBV5-6, the J gene TRBJ1-1, with D unclear. CDR1 and CDR2 (germline): SGHDT, YYEEEE. The CDR3 sequence is 14 residues long. The V end lost 1 base, the J end lost 3 bases, and 10 bases lay between the germline ends. The DNA of the CDR3 is TGTGCCAGCAGCTTGAGCGTGTCCTACACTGAAGCTTTCTTT. Translation gives CASSLSVSYTEAFF.

This chain joins TRBV27 and TRBJ2-7; the match to TRBD1 covers 7 bases. The CDR3 length is 14 residues. The trim removed 3 bases at V and 4 bases at J, leaving 6 bases unmatched. The germline CDR1 and CDR2 sequences are MNHEY and SMNVEV (reference sequence). CDR3 loop: CASSLVSQGYEQYF. CDR3 DNA: TGTGCCAGCAGTTTGGTTTCACAGGGGTACGAGCAGTACTTC.

CDR3 in amino acids: CATSPGLAGETQYF. CDR3 in DNA: TGTGCCACCTCGCCGGGACTAGCGGGAGAGACCCAGTACTTC. V is TRBV11-2 and J is TRBJ2-5, with TRBD2 matching 12 bases. The CDR3 is 14 amino acids. In germline, CDR1 is SGHAT, CDR2 FQNNGV. V lost 10 bases and J lost 4; bases outside the gene matches: 7.

The chain carries TRBV11-3 and TRBJ1-2, with D perhaps TRBD1 (6 bases). The CDR3 extends over 12 amino acids. Between the trimmed V and J ends, which lost 1 base and 8 bases, there was a span of 8 bases. Germline V gene sequence: CDR1 SGHNT, CDR2 YENEEA. CDR3 in DNA: TGTGCCAGCAGCTTAGGAGGGGGAGGCTACACCTTC. It translates to CASSLGGGGYTF.

The V call is TRBV29-1, the J call TRBJ2-5, with D perhaps TRBD1 (5 bases). V was trimmed by 7 bases and J by 5 bases, leaving 14 bases between them. The CDR3 is 12 residues long. CDR1 and CDR2 from the germline V gene are SQVTM and ANQGSEA. CDR3 DNA sequence: TGCAGCGACGTAGGGGATGCGGAGACCCAGTACTTC. The encoded protein is CSDVGDAETQYF.

The genes are TRBV5-1 and TRBJ2-7, with 10 bases matching TRBD1. Germline V lookup: CDR1 SGHRS, CDR2 YFSETQ. With 3 bases clipped from V and 2 bases from J, the junction kept 5 bases outside the gene matches. The CDR3 runs 15 residues. This CDR3 is CASSSDRGLTYEQYF. The DNA of the CDR3 is TGCGCCAGCAGCTCTGACAGGGGGCTAACCTACGAGCAGTACTTC.

This rearrangement joins TRBV11-2 to TRBJ2-1; a weak D match, TRBD2 (5 bases). The germline gives CDR1 SGHAT, CDR2 FQNNGV. V lost 2 bases to trimming and J lost 5 bases, with 13 bases between them. The CDR3 totals 15 residues. The DNA for the CDR3 is TGTGCCAGCAGCTTAAGCGCCGGGGTCCACAATGAGCAGTTCTTC. Translation: CASSLSAGVHNEQFF.

This clone was seen just once. The CDR3 DNA sequence: TGTGCCAGCAGTGACTCGTCTATAGCGGGAGGACCAGCTTATGAGCAGTTCTTC. Its protein is CASSDSSIAGGPAYEQFF. This chain uses TRBV6-4 with TRBJ2-1; 10 positions match TRBD2. This CDR3 contains 18 residues. The germline CDR1 and CDR2 sequences are MRHNA and SNTAGT. The V gene end was trimmed by 0 bases and the J gene end by 8 bases; junction bases not matched to a gene: 13.

The V gene is TRBV7-2, the J gene TRBJ1-1; 8 bases agree with TRBD1. This CDR3 is 16 amino acids long. With V trimmed by 1 base and J by 6 bases, 10 bases remained unmatched. Germline V CDR1 and CDR2: SGHTA, FQGNSA. CDR3 amino acids: CASSLVGGQGGSEAFF. The CDR3 DNA sequence: TGTGCCAGCAGCTTAGTCGGTGGACAGGGAGGGTCTGAAGCTTTCTTT.

CDR3 in amino acids: CASFGSQNEQFF. Here the CDR3 DNA reads TGTGCCAGTTTTGGTAGCCAGAATGAGCAGTTCTTC. This rearrangement joins TRBV19 to TRBJ2-1; D is unresolved. CDR1 LNHDA and CDR2 SQIVND come from the germline V gene (reference sequence). Between the trimmed V and J ends, which lost 8 bases and 7 bases, there was a span of 12 bases. The CDR3 covers 12 residues. The full variable domain, completed using reference TRBV19 and TRBJ2-1, is DGGITQSPKYLFRKEGQNVTLSCEQNLNHDAMYWYRQDPGQGLRLIYYSQIVNDFQKGDIAEGYSVSREKKESFPLTVTSAQKNPTAFYLCASFGSQNEQFFGPGTRLTVL.

The chain carries TRBV25-1 and TRBJ1-1; 9 nucleotides line up with TRBD1. This CDR3 comprises 14 residues. Trimming took 1 base from V and 4 from J; bases not matched to a gene: 1. The germline V gene has CDR1 MGHDK and CDR2 SYGVNS. CDR3 in DNA: TGTGCCAGCAGTGAATTGACAGGGGGCACTGAAGCTTTCTTT. Its translation is CASSELTGGTEAFF.

This chain's CDR3 is CASSSHTSGPGSYEQYF. The CDR3 bases are TGTGCCAGCAGCTCCCACACTAGCGGACCCGGATCCTACGAGCAGTACTTC. This chain links TRBV5-4 with TRBJ2-7; 8 bases are shared with TRBD2. Germline loops: CDR1 SGHNT, CDR2 YYREEE (reference sequence). The CDR3 is made up of 17 amino acids. Trimming took 3 bases from V and 1 from J; bases not matched to a gene: 12.

This chain's CDR3 is CAVRRSGAYEQYF. In DNA, the CDR3 is TGTGCCGTCAGACGGTCGGGGGCCTACGAGCAGTACTTC. The V gene is TRBV6-5, the J gene TRBJ2-7, with D perhaps matching TRBD2 (6 bases). Trimming cost V 11 bases and J 2 bases, with 16 bases left between them. The CDR3 is 13 amino acids. Per the germline V gene, CDR1 is MNHEY and CDR2 is SVGAGI.

The genes are TRBV12-3 or TRBV12-4 and TRBJ1-5; D not certain. V lost 3 bases to trimming and J lost 5 bases, with 5 bases between them. The CDR3 sequence is 12 residues long. The CDR3 is CASSFIDQPQHF. The CDR3 DNA follows: TGTGCCAGCAGTTTCATTGATCAGCCCCAGCATTTT.

The table lists this clone with a few counts. This chain connects TRBV24-1 to TRBJ2-7; D is possibly TRBD2 (6 bases). This CDR3 has 13 amino acids. V was trimmed by 4 bases and J by 6 bases, leaving 12 bases between them. The germline V gene encodes CDR1 KGHDR and CDR2 SFDVKD. The CDR3 spells CATSEGGFSEQYF. The CDR3 coding sequence is TGTGCCACCAGTGAAGGAGGGTTCAGCGAGCAGTACTTC.

The rearrangement uses TRBV7-2 and TRBJ2-3; 7 bases are shared with TRBD2. Germline CDR1 reads SGHTA; CDR2 reads FQGNSA. The CDR3 spans 15 residues. The V gene end was trimmed by 0 bases and the J gene end by 6 bases; junction bases not matched to a gene: 6. This chain's CDR3 is CASSLASGMADTQYF. The CDR3 DNA sequence: TGTGCCAGCAGCTTAGCCAGCGGGATGGCGGATACGCAGTATTTT.

Only a few counts were recorded for this clone. The chain employs TRBV11-3 and TRBJ1-3, with TRBD1 as a possible D gene (5 bases). This CDR3 region has 14 residues. The germline V gene has CDR1 SGHNT and CDR2 YENEEA. V lost 4 bases and J 0 bases, leaving 7 bases between the germline ends. This CDR3 is CASSSGNSGNTIYF. The CDR3 nucleotides are TGTGCCAGCAGCTCAGGGAACTCTGGAAACACCATATATTTT.

The V call is TRBV5-6, the J call TRBJ2-7; D remains unclear. CDR1 SGHDT and CDR2 YYEEEE come from the germline V gene. The CDR3 loop spans 15 amino acids. Trimming removed 0 bases at V and 0 bases at J, with 10 bases between. The CDR3: CASSLGVESSYEQYF. In DNA form, the CDR3 reads TGTGCCAGCAGCTTGGGAGTCGAGAGCTCCTACGAGCAGTACTTC.

This clone was observed a few times. The V and J genes are TRBV7-2 and TRBJ2-1; 8 bases map to TRBD2. Germline CDR1 is SGHTA and CDR2 is FQGNSA. This CDR3 is 16 amino acids long. After removal of 2 bases from V and 8 bases from J, the junction contained 11 bases not matched to a gene. The CDR3 spells CASSLLASGFIDEQFF. The DNA of the CDR3 is TGTGCCAGCAGCTTATTGGCTAGCGGGTTCATCGATGAGCAGTTCTTC.